The 32 T cell receptor beta chains below all came from one sample that was sequenced in a study of blood T cell repertoires in COVID-19. Data came from immunoSEQ multiplex PCR; TCRdb stores just in-frame clones and leaves some out. The sample holds about 260,000 clones, roughly 90% seen once. The sample consisted of peripheral blood. The receptors shown here come from a man in his sixties who had recovered from COVID-19.

The J gene is TRBJ2-7, the V gene TRBV4-1; a possible D gene is TRBD2 (6 bases). V lost 2 bases to trimming and J lost 2 bases, with 10 bases between them. Germline-derived CDR1 and CDR2 are MGHRA and YSYEKL. This CDR3 has 14 residues. The CDR3 DNA is TGCGCCAGCAGCCAACAGGTAGCGGCCTACGAGCAGTACTTC. It yields the protein CASSQQVAAYEQYF.

The chain is built from TRBV7-2 and TRBJ2-7; TRBD2 might be the D (5 bases). Trimming removed 5 bases at V and 5 bases at J, with 13 bases between. CDR1 and CDR2 from the germline V gene are SGHTA and FQGNSA. This CDR3 spans 13 amino acids. The CDR3 coding sequence is TGTGCCAGCAGCCCTCTACGGGGAAACGAGCAGTACTTC. Amino acids: CASSPLRGNEQYF.

The chain has TRBV7-8 and TRBJ2-7; 8 nucleotides line up with TRBD1. After removal of 2 bases from V and 2 bases from J, the junction contained 2 bases not matched to a gene. The CDR3 is 14 amino acids. The germline V gene encodes CDR1 SGHVS and CDR2 FQNEAQ. CDR3 region: CASSLTDRAYEQYF. As DNA, the CDR3 is TGTGCCAGCAGCTTAACGGACAGGGCCTACGAGCAGTACTTC.

The rearrangement joins TRBV6-6 to TRBJ2-7, with a weak D call TRBD2 (5 bases). The V gene's germline CDR1 is MNHNY and CDR2 SVGAGI (reference sequence). This CDR3 region has 13 residues. V gave up 2 bases and J gave up 5 bases, with 10 bases separating them. CDR3 in amino acids: CASSYGSKDEQYF. The CDR3 DNA is TGTGCCAGCAGTTACGGGAGTAAGGACGAGCAGTACTTC.

V gene TRBV7-3 combines with J gene TRBJ2-5; TRBD1 might be the D (5 bases). Trimming removed 1 base at V and 5 bases at J, with 11 bases between. From germline, CDR1 is SGHTA and CDR2 FQGTGA. The CDR3 is made up of 14 amino acids. The chain's CDR3 is CASSLMAGWETQYF. The CDR3 region has the DNA TGTGCCAGCAGCTTAATGGCAGGGTGGGAGACCCAGTACTTC. The full variable domain, rest sourced from reference TRBV7-3 and TRBJ2-5, is GAGVSQTPSNKVTEKGKYVELRCDPISGHTALYWYRQSLGQGPEFLIYFQGTGAADDSGLPNDRFFAVRPEGSVSTLKIQRTERGDSAVYLCASSLMAGWETQYFGPGTRLLVL.

The chain has TRBV3-1 (or the pseudogene TRBV3-2) and TRBJ1-1; 11 bases map to TRBD1. Losses at the gene ends were 4 bases for V and 5 bases for J; bases not matched to a gene: 3. Germline V CDR1 and CDR2: LGHDT, YNNKEL (reference sequence). This CDR3 is 14 amino acids long. CDR3 nucleotides: TGTGCCAGCAGCCCGGGGACAGGGGGGACTGAAGCTTTCTTT. Its protein is CASSPGTGGTEAFF.

This chain uses TRBV7-2 with TRBJ1-1; possibly TRBD1 for D (5 bases). Germline V lookup: CDR1 SGHTA, CDR2 FQGNSA. Trimming took off 4 bases at V and 5 bases at J, with 20 bases between the two ends. The CDR3 spans 16 residues. The CDR3 bases are TGTGCCAGCAGCTCAACCGGGGGGGGAAGAAGGACTGAAGCTTTCTTT. Translated, it gives CASSSTGGGRRTEAFF.

Only one count was recorded for this clone. The chain joins TRBV7-3 to TRBJ1-4; 8 nucleotides align to TRBD1. The CDR3 runs 15 residues. Per germline, CDR1 SGHTA and CDR2 FQGTGA. With 5 bases clipped from V and 4 bases from J, the junction kept 6 bases outside the gene matches. The CDR3 bases are TGTGCCAGCAGCCCTACAGGGGGAGTTAATGAAAAACTGTTTTTT. Its protein product is CASSPTGGVNEKLFF.

The V gene is TRBV7-2, the J gene TRBJ1-4; D gene uncertain. The germline gives CDR1 SGHTA, CDR2 FQGNSA. The CDR3 extends over 13 amino acids. Trimming shortened V by 1 base and J by 10 bases, and 10 bases separated the two germline ends. The CDR3: CASSLDRERKLFF. DNA for the CDR3: TGTGCCAGCAGCTTAGACCGGGAGCGAAAACTGTTTTTT.

This clone showed up just a few times. V is TRBV24-1 and J is TRBJ1-5, with D uncertain. The V and J ends lost 2 bases and 5 bases respectively, with 9 bases between them. Germline CDR1 and CDR2: KGHDR and SFDVKD. The CDR3 consists of 14 residues. CDR3 nucleotide sequence: TGTGCCACCAGTGATTCCCCGTTTGATCAGCCCCAGCATTTT. Amino acids: CATSDSPFDQPQHF.

This chain connects TRBV27 to TRBJ2-1; D gene unclear. CDR3 size: 12 residues. V was pared by 6 bases and J by 4 bases, with 7 bases between. From germline, CDR1 is MNHEY and CDR2 SMNVEV (reference sequence). The CDR3 nucleotides read TGTGCCAGCAGCCAGGCTTACAATGAGCAGTTCTTC. It is translated as CASSQAYNEQFF.

The genes are TRBV10-3 and TRBJ2-3, with a weak D call TRBD1 (5 bases). Germline-derived CDR1 and CDR2 are ENHRY and SYGVKD. The CDR3 covers 11 residues. The germline V and J ends were trimmed by 8 bases and 4 bases, with 7 bases remaining between them. The chain's CDR3 is CAILGADTQYF. As DNA, the CDR3 is TGTGCCATCCTAGGGGCAGATACGCAGTATTTT.

The V and J genes are TRBV19 and TRBJ2-7, with D possibly TRBD1 on 6 matching bases. Germline V gene sequence: CDR1 LNHDA, CDR2 SQIVND (reference sequence). This CDR3 comprises 13 residues. V lost 3 bases to trimming and J lost 6 bases, with 12 bases between them. The CDR3 region is CASSMGRGGEQYF. Here the CDR3 DNA reads TGTGCCAGTAGTATGGGCAGGGGCGGCGAGCAGTACTTC.

V usage is TRBV6-1 and J usage is TRBJ1-4; TRBD1 might be the D (5 bases). The V gene's germline CDR1 is MNHNS and CDR2 SASEGT. The CDR3 has 16 amino acids. Trimming took 1 base from V and 8 from J, leaving 17 bases between them. CDR3 DNA: TGTGCCAGCAGTGAAGGTCTCGGACACGGGTGGGAAAAACTGTTTTTT. Translating it yields CASSEGLGHGWEKLFF.

V usage is TRBV10-3 and J usage is TRBJ2-7; D unresolved. The CDR3 contains 14 residues. The V end was cut by 6 bases, the J end by 6 bases, with 18 bases between. Per the germline V gene, CDR1 is ENHRY and CDR2 is SYGVKD. The CDR3 sequence: CAISLSSLGAEQYF. CDR3 coding DNA: TGTGCCATCAGCCTCTCTAGTCTCGGCGCCGAGCAGTACTTC.

CDR3 nucleotide sequence: TGTGCTAGTGGACGATCGGGACAAAGACAAGAGACCCAGTACTTC. Protein product: CASGRSGQRQETQYF. The chain couples TRBV12-5 to TRBJ2-5; D is possibly TRBD1 (6 bases). Germline lookup yields CDR1 LGHNT and CDR2 FRNRAP. This CDR3 contains 15 residues. V was pared by 6 bases and J by 2 bases, with 16 bases between.

The chain combines TRBV11-2 with TRBJ1-1; TRBD1 aligns across 8 bases. CDR3 length equals 13 residues. Trimming cost V 3 bases and J 5 bases; bases outside gene matches: 2. Germline V gene sequence: CDR1 SGHAT, CDR2 FQNNGV. In DNA form, the CDR3 reads TGTGCCAGCAGCTTTTACAGGGGGACTGAAGCTTTCTTT. The encoded protein is CASSFYRGTEAFF.

This rearrangement joins TRBV6-4 to TRBJ2-1; the D gene is possibly TRBD2 (5 bases). This CDR3 has 15 residues. Trimming removed 0 bases from V and 7 bases from J, with 13 bases in between. Germline V gene lookup returns CDR1 MRHNA and CDR2 SNTAGT. In DNA form, the CDR3 reads TGTGCCAGCAGTGACTCGCCGGGGTTCTCGAATGAGCAGTTCTTC. Amino acid sequence: CASSDSPGFSNEQFF.

This clone was observed a few times. This sequence joins TRBV3-1 (or the pseudogene TRBV3-2) and TRBJ1-1, with no clear D. Looked up from germline, CDR1 is LGHDT and CDR2 is YNNKEL (reference sequence). V lost 7 bases and J 1 base, leaving 10 bases between the germline ends. The CDR3 consists of 13 residues. CDR3 sequence reads: CASTHFKNTEAFF. In DNA, the CDR3 is TGTGCCAGCACTCACTTCAAGAACACTGAAGCTTTCTTT.

The rearrangement links TRBV6-6 to TRBJ2-2, with D uncertain. V lost 6 bases to trimming and J lost 1 base, with 9 bases between them. Per the germline V gene, CDR1 is MNHNY and CDR2 is SVGAGI (reference sequence). This CDR3 is built from 14 residues. For the CDR3, the DNA is TGTGCCAGCAGGCGGCAGTGGAACACCGGGGAGCTGTTTTTT. Encoded protein: CASRRQWNTGELFF.

This clone was observed once. This chain uses TRBV9 with TRBJ2-2; 13 nucleotides match TRBD2. The ends lost 3 bases at V and 6 bases at J; junction bases unmatched: 11. Germline CDR1 reads SGDLS; CDR2 reads YYNGEE. CDR3 length: 18 amino acids. CDR3 protein: CASSARTLAGGLAGELFF. The CDR3 coding sequence is TGTGCCAGCAGCGCCCGAACACTAGCGGGGGGGCTCGCCGGGGAGCTGTTTTTT. Full variable domain (missing parts from reference TRBV9 and TRBJ2-2): DSGVTQTPKHLITATGQRVTLRCSPRSGDLSVYWYQQSLDQGLQFLIQYYNGEERAKGNILERFSAQQFPDLHSELNLSSLELGDSALYFCASSARTLAGGLAGELFFGEGSRLTVL.

V gene TRBV18 combines with J gene TRBJ2-7; a weak D match, TRBD2 (6 bases). CDR1 is KGHSH, CDR2 LQKENI, per germline. The CDR3 loop spans 14 amino acids. The germline V and J ends were trimmed by 3 bases and 1 base, with 10 bases remaining between them. The CDR3 spells CASSPKLASYEQYF. The CDR3 coding sequence is TGTGCCAGCTCACCGAAACTAGCATCCTACGAGCAGTACTTC.

Concerning this clone: Other DNA sequences in the sample encode the same CDR3. This chain joins TRBV5-1 and TRBJ2-1, with a weak D call TRBD2 (6 bases). Between the trimmed V and J ends, which lost 0 bases and 6 bases, there was a span of 7 bases. Germline lookup yields CDR1 SGHRS and CDR2 YFSETQ. The CDR3 loop spans 13 amino acids. This CDR3 reads CASSLAGGNEQFF. DNA for the CDR3: TGCGCCAGCAGCTTGGCCGGGGGCAATGAGCAGTTCTTC.

CDR3 coding DNA: TGTGCCAGCAGCCCGGGACATCCGGGGGGTGAAGCTTTCTTT. Its protein is CASSPGHPGGEAFF. The chain has TRBV9 and TRBJ1-1, with D possibly TRBD1 on 6 matching bases. The germline gives CDR1 SGDLS, CDR2 YYNGEE. The CDR3 runs to 14 residues. The V end was cut by 4 bases, the J end by 7 bases, with 17 bases between. The full variable domain, with the rest looked up from reference TRBV9 and TRBJ1-1, is DSGVTQTPKHLITATGQRVTLRCSPRSGDLSVYWYQQSLDQGLQFLIQYYNGEERAKGNILERFSAQQFPDLHSELNLSSLELGDSALYFCASSPGHPGGEAFFGQGTRLTVV.

The rearrangement links TRBV29-1 to TRBJ2-5; 9 bases are shared with TRBD2. V trimming: 6 bases; J trimming: 7 bases; junction bases outside the gene matches: 15. Germline assignment: CDR1 SQVTM and CDR2 ANQGSEA. The CDR3 extends over 15 amino acids. Written as DNA, the CDR3 is TGCAGCGTCACCGGGACTAGCACTAAGGGGGGGACCCAGTACTTC. Protein sequence: CSVTGTSTKGGTQYF.

In this sample, this clone turned up once. V gene TRBV4-1 combines with J gene TRBJ1-5; 7 positions agree with TRBD1. Germline V gene data show CDR1 as MGHRA and CDR2 as YSYEKL. With V trimmed by 1 base and J by 3 bases, 6 bases remained unmatched. The CDR3 is made up of 16 amino acids. The CDR3 DNA follows: TGCGCCAGCAGCCAAGCTGCCGGGACAGACAATCAGCCCCAGCATTTT. Encoded protein: CASSQAAGTDNQPQHF.

The chain joins TRBV5-5 to TRBJ2-4; D unresolved. The V gene lost 6 bases and the J gene lost 5 bases, with 6 bases spanning the gap. In germline, CDR1 is SGHKS, CDR2 YYEKEE (reference sequence). The CDR3 covers 11 residues. CDR3 nucleotides: TGTGCCAGCAACACCGAAAACATTCAGTACTTC. Protein: CASNTENIQYF.

The V and J genes are TRBV10-3 and TRBJ1-2; 7 bases are a match to TRBD1. Germline V gene lookup returns CDR1 ENHRY and CDR2 SYGVKD. Trimming took 6 bases from V and 10 from J; bases not matched to a gene: 8. The CDR3 spans 12 residues. CDR3 DNA: TGTGCCATCAGGGGCAGGGGGTTAGACTACACCTTC. Encoded protein: CAIRGRGLDYTF.

The rearrangement uses TRBV11-3 and TRBJ2-1; TRBD2 matches 10 bases. Trimming took 8 bases from V and 2 from J; bases not matched to a gene: 6. Per germline, CDR1 SGHNT and CDR2 YENEEA. The CDR3 sequence is 15 residues long. The CDR3 nucleotides read TGTGCCAGCGGAAAAAGCGGGGGGGCCTACAATGAGCAGTTCTTC. It encodes CASGKSGGAYNEQFF.

V and J are TRBV19 and TRBJ2-7; D is uncertain. This CDR3 contains 12 residues. In germline, CDR1 is LNHDA, CDR2 SQIVND (reference sequence). Trimming pared 5 bases from V and 2 bases from J, leaving 7 bases between. CDR3 nucleotide sequence: TGTGCCAGTAGTGGTCCAGCCTACGAGCAGTACTTC. This gives the protein CASSGPAYEQYF.

As regards this clone: At one end the junction does not follow the germline gene, possibly because of a read error. The rearrangement joins TRBV2 to TRBJ1-4; tentatively, D is TRBD1 (6 bases). Germline-derived CDR1 and CDR2 are SNHLY and FYNNEI. The CDR3 is made up of 12 amino acids. CDR3 sequence: CASTDGGQGTNF. In nucleotides, the CDR3 is TGTGCCAGCACCGATGGGGGCCAGGGGACCAATTTT.

The rearrangement uses TRBV11-2 and TRBJ2-3; tentatively, D is TRBD2 (6 bases). The CDR3 covers 15 residues. V dropped 0 bases and J dropped 4 bases, with 11 bases sitting between them. Germline CDR1 is SGHAT and CDR2 is FQNNGV. CDR3 in DNA: TGTGCCAGCAGCTTAGACCCCGGGACTTCAGATACGCAGTATTTT. It is translated as CASSLDPGTSDTQYF.